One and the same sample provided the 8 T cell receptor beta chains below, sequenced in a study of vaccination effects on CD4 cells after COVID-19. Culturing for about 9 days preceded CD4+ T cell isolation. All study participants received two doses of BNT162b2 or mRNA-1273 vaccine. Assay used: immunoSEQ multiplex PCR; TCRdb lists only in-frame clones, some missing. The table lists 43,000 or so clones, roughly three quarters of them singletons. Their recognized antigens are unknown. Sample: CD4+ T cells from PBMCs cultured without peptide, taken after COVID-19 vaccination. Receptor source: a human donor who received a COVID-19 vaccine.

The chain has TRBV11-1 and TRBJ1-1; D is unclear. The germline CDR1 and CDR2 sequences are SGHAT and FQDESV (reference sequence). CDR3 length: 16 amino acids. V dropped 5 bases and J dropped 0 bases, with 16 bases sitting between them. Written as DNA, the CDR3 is TGTGCCAGCAGCAATAGTCGGGCCAGTTTGAACACTGAAGCTTTCTTT. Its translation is CASSNSRASLNTEAFF.

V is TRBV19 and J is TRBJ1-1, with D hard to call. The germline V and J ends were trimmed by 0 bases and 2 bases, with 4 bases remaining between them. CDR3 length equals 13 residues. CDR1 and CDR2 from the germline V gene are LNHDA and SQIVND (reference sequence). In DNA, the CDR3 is TGTGCCAGTAGTATAGACTATAACACTGAAGCTTTCTTT. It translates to CASSIDYNTEAFF.

The CDR3 reads CASSNRCSSSTDTQYF. Here the CDR3 DNA reads TGTGCCAGCAGCAATAGATGCAGTTCTAGCACAGATACGCAGTATTTT. The chain couples TRBV21-1 to TRBJ2-3. TRBV21-1 represents a pseudogene. This CDR3 has 16 residues.

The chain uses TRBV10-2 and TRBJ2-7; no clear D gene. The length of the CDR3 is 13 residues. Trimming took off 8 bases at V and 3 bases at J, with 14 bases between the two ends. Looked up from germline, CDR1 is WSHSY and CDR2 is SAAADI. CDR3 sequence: CASPGRQHYEQYF. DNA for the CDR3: TGCGCCAGCCCCGGCCGGCAGCACTACGAGCAGTACTTC.

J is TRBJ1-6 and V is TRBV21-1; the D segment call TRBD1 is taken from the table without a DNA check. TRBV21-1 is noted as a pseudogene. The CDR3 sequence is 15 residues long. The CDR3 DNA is TGTGCCAGCAGCAAAAGACAGGGAGATAATTCACCCCTCCACTTT. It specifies CASSKRQGDNSPLHF.

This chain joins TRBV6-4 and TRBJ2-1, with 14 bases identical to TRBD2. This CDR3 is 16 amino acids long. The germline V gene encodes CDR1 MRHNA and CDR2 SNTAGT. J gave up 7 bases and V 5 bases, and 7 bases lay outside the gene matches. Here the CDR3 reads CASSRDGLAGGNEQFF. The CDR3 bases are TGTGCCAGCAGTCGAGATGGACTAGCGGGGGGAAATGAGCAGTTCTTC.

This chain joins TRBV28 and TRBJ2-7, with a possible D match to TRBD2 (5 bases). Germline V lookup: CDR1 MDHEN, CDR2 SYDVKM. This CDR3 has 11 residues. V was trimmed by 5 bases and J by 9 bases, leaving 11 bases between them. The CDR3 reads CASSNPRGQYF. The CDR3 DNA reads TGTGCCAGCAGTAACCCCCGGGGGCAGTACTTC.

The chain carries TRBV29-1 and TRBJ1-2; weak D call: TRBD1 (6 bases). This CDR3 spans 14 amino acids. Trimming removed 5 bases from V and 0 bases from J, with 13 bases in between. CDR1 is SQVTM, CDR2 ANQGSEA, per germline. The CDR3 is CSVNRDLANYGYTF. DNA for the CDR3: TGCAGCGTTAACAGGGATTTGGCTAACTATGGCTACACCTTC.